This T cell receptor beta chain was documented in a study of T-cell memory formation after mild COVID-19. Whole-study results and caveats: There was a balanced CD4/CD8 profile in clones contracting day 15 to 85, and later expanders leaned CD4+. Contracting CD4+ clones were located mainly in CM and EM, and CD8+ clones in EMRA.

TCRdb fed the 5' RACE reads into MiXCR, producing one record per CDR3 protein. Here the sample spans about 390,000 distinct CDR3 sequences, 16% being singletons. There are many counts of this clonotype. Its antigen is not known. Between the trimmed V and J ends, which lost 0 bases and 2 bases, there was a span of 3 bases. This CDR3 is 13 amino acids long. CDR1 is SGHRS, CDR2 YFSETQ, per germline. This TCR was recovered from a man between 18 and 35 years old who had mild COVID-19 (a few samples of this study predate the infection). Cell type and time point are not known. Sample: PBMCs or a T cell subset sorted from them (not recorded which). The J gene is TRBJ2-1, the V gene TRBV5-1; D gene ambiguous. CDR3 protein: CASSLAPYNEQFF. CDR3 coding DNA: TGCGCCAGCAGCTTGGCTCCCTACAATGAGCAGTTCTTC.